The next 13 T cell receptor beta chains were all read from a single sample in a study of cytomegalovirus exposure and HLA in healthy donors. PCR involved 60 Vbeta and 13 Jbeta primers. Sequencing used immunoSEQ multiplex PCR; TCRdb keeps in-frame clones, though not all of them. Among around 210,000 clones listed, approximately 78% were seen once. The sample taken for sequencing was PBMCs. Receptors were obtained from a boy between 10 and 17 years old in good health and CMV-seronegative.

J is TRBJ2-1 and V is TRBV25-1; no clear D gene. This CDR3 comprises 13 residues. The germline V gene has CDR1 MGHDK and CDR2 SYGVNS. The ends were cut back, 6 bases at V and 2 bases at J, with 8 bases in the middle. The CDR3 DNA is TGTGCCAGCAGCGTGGCCCCCTACAATGAGCAGTTCTTC. Protein: CASSVAPYNEQFF.

The gene calls are TRBV27 and TRBJ1-2, with 9 bases lining up with TRBD1. V was pared by 6 bases and J by 1 base, with 3 bases of the junction left unmatched. The germline CDR1 and CDR2 sequences are MNHEY and SMNVEV (reference sequence). CDR3 size: 14 residues. The CDR3 is CASRRTGDNYGYTF. As DNA, the CDR3 is TGTGCCAGCAGGAGGACAGGGGATAACTATGGCTACACCTTC.

The chain has TRBV5-1 and TRBJ2-3; TRBD2 agrees at 11 bases. V shed 3 bases, J shed 2 bases, and the junction held 20 bases outside the gene matches. This CDR3 is 21 amino acids long. Germline CDR1 SGHRS, CDR2 YFSETQ. CDR3 in amino acids: CASSYQPTSGGRSLDTDTQYF. As DNA, the CDR3 is TGCGCCAGCAGCTACCAACCAACTAGCGGGGGACGTTCTTTGGACACAGATACGCAGTATTTT. The whole variable domain, remainder taken from reference TRBV5-1 and TRBJ2-3, is KAGVTQTPRYLIKTRGQQVTLSCSPISGHRSVSWYQQTPGQGLQFLFEYFSETQRNKGNFPGRFSGRQFSNSRSEMNVSTLELGDSALYLCASSYQPTSGGRSLDTDTQYFGPGTRLTVL.

This clone was seen a few times. The chain couples TRBV5-1 to TRBJ1-2; a weak D match, TRBD1 (6 bases). Per germline, CDR1 SGHRS and CDR2 YFSETQ. The CDR3 has 14 amino acids. Trimming took 0 bases from V and 5 from J, leaving 11 bases between them. CDR3 nucleotide sequence: TGCGCCAGCAGCTTGGTAACAGGGAATTATGGCTACACCTTC. It encodes CASSLVTGNYGYTF.

The chain employs TRBV30 and TRBJ1-2; D not certain. Germline CDR1 reads GTSNPN; CDR2 reads SVGIG (reference sequence). The CDR3 is 20 residues long. V lost 3 bases, J lost 10 bases, and 39 bases lay in between. The CDR3 is CAWRVLLPWTDGLHPCSYTF. CDR3 DNA sequence: TGTGCCTGGAGAGTTTTATTACCCTGGACTGACGGTCTCCACCCATGCTCCTACACCTTC.

The chain couples TRBV6-5 to TRBJ2-2; a possible D gene is TRBD2 (6 bases). Trimming shortened V by 5 bases and J by 4 bases, and 14 bases separated the two germline ends. This CDR3 is 15 amino acids long. Germline CDR1 and CDR2: MNHEY and SVGAGI. Here the CDR3 reads CASSVRGIFTGELFF. CDR3 DNA: TGTGCCAGCAGTGTCCGCGGGATTTTCACCGGGGAGCTGTTTTTT.

J is TRBJ2-3 and V is TRBV9; 10 bases map to TRBD2. The V gene's germline CDR1 is SGDLS and CDR2 YYNGEE. V lost 4 bases to trimming and J lost 1 base; unmatched junction nucleotides: 3. CDR3 length: 15 amino acids. CDR3 DNA: TGTGCCAGCAGCAGCACTAGCGGGGGCACAGATACGCAGTATTTT. This codes for CASSSTSGGTDTQYF. Supplemented by reference TRBV9 and TRBJ2-3, the full variable domain reads DSGVTQTPKHLITATGQRVTLRCSPRSGDLSVYWYQQSLDQGLQFLIQYYNGEERAKGNILERFSAQQFPDLHSELNLSSLELGDSALYFCASSSTSGGTDTQYFGPGTRLTVL.

CDR3 protein: CASSLGAASGSQETQYF. In DNA form, the CDR3 reads TGTGCCAGCAGCTTAGGGGCGGCTAGCGGGAGCCAAGAGACCCAGTACTTC. The rearrangement uses TRBV7-9 and TRBJ2-5; TRBD2 aligns across 10 bases. Trimming removed 1 base from V and 1 base from J; junction bases left unmatched: 6. The CDR3 contains 17 residues. Germline-derived CDR1 and CDR2 are SEHNR and FQNEAQ (reference sequence).

The chain has TRBV6-5 and TRBJ2-7; maybe TRBD1 (6 bases). CDR3 length: 14 amino acids. V was shortened by 8 bases and J by 4 bases, with 18 bases between the two germline ends. CDR1 MNHEY and CDR2 SVGAGI come from the germline V gene. CDR3 bases: TGTGCCAGCGGACTTGGACAGTTTCCTTACGAGCAGTACTTC. The encoded protein is CASGLGQFPYEQYF.

This clone was counted a single time. The chain joins TRBV6-8 to TRBJ1-5; perhaps TRBD1 as D (5 bases). CDR1 and CDR2 (germline): MNHGY, SAAAGT. V dropped 5 bases and J dropped 4 bases, with 15 bases sitting between them. The CDR3 is 15 amino acids. The CDR3 DNA reads TGTGCCAGCAGTCGCTGGGGGGTTACTAATCAGCCCCAGCATTTT. Its translation is CASSRWGVTNQPQHF.

The V gene is TRBV5-1, the J gene TRBJ2-1; the D gene is possibly TRBD1 (5 bases). V was pared by 5 bases and J by 8 bases, with 14 bases between. Germline CDR1 is SGHRS and CDR2 is YFSETQ. The CDR3 has 13 amino acids. CDR3 sequence reads: CASSLGWGDEQFF. CDR3 bases: TGCGCCAGCAGTCTTGGGTGGGGCGATGAGCAGTTCTTC.

The CDR3 reads CASSLAVAPRAYNEQFF. The CDR3 nucleotides are TGTGCCAGCAGCTTAGCGGTGGCCCCCAGGGCCTACAATGAGCAGTTCTTC. The chain joins TRBV11-3 to TRBJ2-1; D is perhaps TRBD1 (5 bases). This CDR3 is built from 17 residues. Germline V gene lookup returns CDR1 SGHNT and CDR2 YENEEA. Between the trimmed V and J ends, which lost 1 base and 2 bases, there was a span of 15 bases.

CDR3 loop: CASSVYGLAGGRGTGELFF. CDR3 sequence (DNA): TGTGCCAGCAGCGTCTATGGACTAGCGGGAGGCCGGGGCACCGGGGAGCTGTTTTTT. The chain is built from TRBV9 and TRBJ2-2; 14 positions agree with TRBD2. Germline loops: CDR1 SGDLS, CDR2 YYNGEE. This CDR3 spans 19 amino acids. The junction had 10 bases not matched to a gene; V was cut back by 2 bases and J by 4 bases.